The text below deals with one T cell receptor beta chain. Antigen: not known. The sample comes from a study of blood T cells in healthy people across ages. Study results and caveats: Both naive CD4+ cell counts and diversity were greater in long-lived donors than in aged donors.

Sample-barcoded 5' priming and a J-beta primer mix drove a second PCR of about 7 to 11 cycles. Every cDNA molecule bore a tag from a template-switch adaptor containing 12 random nucleotides. TCRdb fed the 5' RACE reads into MiXCR, producing one record per CDR3 protein. The sample lists hundreds of thousands of distinct CDR3 sequences; 55% to 70% were seen once. They isolated at least 7 million PBMCs from each sample. Extractions gave at least 6 micrograms of total RNA per sample. The CDR3 is made up of 15 amino acids. The V end was cut by 0 bases, the J end by 6 bases, with 13 bases between. Germline-derived CDR1 and CDR2 are SGDLS and YYNGEE.

The sequencing sample was made of blood. The chain is built from TRBV9 and TRBJ1-5, with D maybe TRBD1 (5 bases). The sequence came from a man younger than 45 in good health. The CDR3 protein is CASSVGPGPSQPQHF. Here the CDR3 DNA reads TGTGCCAGCAGCGTAGGCCCGGGGCCGAGTCAGCCCCAGCATTTT.